This T cell receptor (beta chain) was retrieved from a study of T cells in Graves' hyperthyroidism and ophthalmopathy. Study background: Blood from the periphery was taken at initial diagnosis, before any treatment.

Researchers amplified the TCR beta CDR3 regions from RNA transcripts. Carried out on the TCR CDR3, a first-round RT-PCR used the HTBI primer set. Each CDR3 protein gets one entry after TCRdb re-called the multiplex PCR reads with MiXCR. The repertoire holds 250,000 to 300,000 distinct CDR3 sequences, with about 14% as singletons. This clonotype has ten or more counts. What it binds is unknown. This CDR3 spans 12 amino acids. Trimming took 5 bases from V and 3 from J, leaving 8 bases between them. The V gene's germline CDR1 is MDHEN and CDR2 SYDVKM. General study results and limits: Most thyroid clonotypes that were expanded above 0.001 also turned up in blood.

The receptor comes from a woman aged 25 to 39 with Graves' hyperthyroidism that later progressed to Graves' ophthalmopathy. Material for sequencing was blood. V usage is TRBV28 and J usage is TRBJ2-7; D may be TRBD2 (5 bases). CDR3 nucleotide sequence: TGTGCCAGCAGTAGCGGTTACTACGAGCAGTACTTC. Translation: CASSSGYYEQYF.